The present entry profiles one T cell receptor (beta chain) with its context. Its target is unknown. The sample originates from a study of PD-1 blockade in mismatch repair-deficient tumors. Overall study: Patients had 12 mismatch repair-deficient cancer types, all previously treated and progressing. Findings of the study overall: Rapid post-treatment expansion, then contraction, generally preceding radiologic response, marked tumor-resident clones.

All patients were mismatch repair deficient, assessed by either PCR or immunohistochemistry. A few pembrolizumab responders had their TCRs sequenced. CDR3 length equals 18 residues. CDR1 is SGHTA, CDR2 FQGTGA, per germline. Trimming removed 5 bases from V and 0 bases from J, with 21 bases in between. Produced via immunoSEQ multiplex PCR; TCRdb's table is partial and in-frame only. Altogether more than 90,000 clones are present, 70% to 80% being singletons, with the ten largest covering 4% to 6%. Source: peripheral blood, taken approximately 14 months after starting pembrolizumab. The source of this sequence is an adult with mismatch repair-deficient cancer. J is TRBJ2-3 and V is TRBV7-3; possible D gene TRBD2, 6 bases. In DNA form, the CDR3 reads TGTGCCAGCAGCAGCCCACATGGGGCGGGACCGAGCACAGATACGCAGTATTTT. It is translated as CASSSPHGAGPSTDTQYF.